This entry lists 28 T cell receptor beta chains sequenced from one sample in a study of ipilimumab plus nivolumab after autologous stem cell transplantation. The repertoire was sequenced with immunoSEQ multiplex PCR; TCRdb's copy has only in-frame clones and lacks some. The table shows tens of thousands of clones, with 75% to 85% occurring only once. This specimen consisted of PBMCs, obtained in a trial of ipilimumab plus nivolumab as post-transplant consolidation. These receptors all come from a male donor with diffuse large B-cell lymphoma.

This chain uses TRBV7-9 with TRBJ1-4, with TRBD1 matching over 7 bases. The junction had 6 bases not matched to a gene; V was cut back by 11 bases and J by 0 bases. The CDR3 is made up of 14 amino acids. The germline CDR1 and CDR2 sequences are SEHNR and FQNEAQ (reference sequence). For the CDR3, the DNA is TGTGCCGGAGGGACAGATGCAACTAATGAAAAACTGTTTTTT. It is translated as CAGGTDATNEKLFF.

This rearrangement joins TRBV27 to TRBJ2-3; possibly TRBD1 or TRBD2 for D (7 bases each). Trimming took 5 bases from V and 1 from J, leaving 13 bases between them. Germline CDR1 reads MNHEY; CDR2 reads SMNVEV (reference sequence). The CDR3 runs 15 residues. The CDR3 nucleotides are TGTGCCAGCAGTCCCAGGGGGAGGGGCACAGATACGCAGTATTTT. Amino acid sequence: CASSPRGRGTDTQYF.

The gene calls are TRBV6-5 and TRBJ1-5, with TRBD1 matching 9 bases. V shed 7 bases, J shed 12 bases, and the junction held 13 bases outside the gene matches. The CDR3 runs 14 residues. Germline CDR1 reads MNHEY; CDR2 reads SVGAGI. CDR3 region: CASTTGGPRGIQHF. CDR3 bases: TGTGCCAGCACCACAGGGGGCCCGAGAGGGATCCAGCATTTT.

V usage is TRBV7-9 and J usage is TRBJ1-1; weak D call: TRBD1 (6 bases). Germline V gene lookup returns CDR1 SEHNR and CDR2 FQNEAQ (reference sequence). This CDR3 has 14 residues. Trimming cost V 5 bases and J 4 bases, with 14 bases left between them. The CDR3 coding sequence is TGTGCCAGCAGCCCCCCGGGGGCTGGCACTGAAGCTTTCTTT. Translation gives CASSPPGAGTEAFF.

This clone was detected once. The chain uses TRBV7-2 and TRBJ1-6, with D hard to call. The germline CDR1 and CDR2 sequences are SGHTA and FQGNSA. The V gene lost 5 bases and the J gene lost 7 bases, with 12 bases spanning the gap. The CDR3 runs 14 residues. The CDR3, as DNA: TGTGCCAGCAGCCCCCCCAGTGTAAATTCACCCCTCCACTTT. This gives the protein CASSPPSVNSPLHF. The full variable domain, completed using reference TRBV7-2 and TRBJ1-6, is GAGVSQSPSNKVTEKGKDVELRCDPISGHTALYWYRQSLGQGLEFLIYFQGNSAPDKSGLPSDRFSAERTGGSVSTLTIQRTQQEDSAVYLCASSPPSVNSPLHFGNGTRLTVT.

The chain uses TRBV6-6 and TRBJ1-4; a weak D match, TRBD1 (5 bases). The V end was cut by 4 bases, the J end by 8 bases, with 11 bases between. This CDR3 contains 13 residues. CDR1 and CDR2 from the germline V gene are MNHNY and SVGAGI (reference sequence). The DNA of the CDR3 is TGTGCCAGCAGTTTCAGACGACAGGAAAAACTGTTTTTT. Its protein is CASSFRRQEKLFF.

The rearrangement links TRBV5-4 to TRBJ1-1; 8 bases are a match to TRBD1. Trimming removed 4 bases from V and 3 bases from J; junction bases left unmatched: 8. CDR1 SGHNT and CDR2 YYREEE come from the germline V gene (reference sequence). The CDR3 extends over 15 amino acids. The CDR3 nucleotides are TGTGCCAGCAGCCCGGGCAGGGGGCGGGACACTGAAGCTTTCTTT. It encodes CASSPGRGRDTEAFF.

CDR3 coding DNA: TGTGCCAGCAGTGAACGGAACTATGGCTACACCTTC. Its translation is CASSERNYGYTF. This sequence joins TRBV6-1 and TRBJ1-2; D is unresolved. The germline V gene encodes CDR1 MNHNS and CDR2 SASEGT. V shed 2 bases and J shed 2 bases, with 3 bases lying between them. The CDR3 runs to 12 residues.

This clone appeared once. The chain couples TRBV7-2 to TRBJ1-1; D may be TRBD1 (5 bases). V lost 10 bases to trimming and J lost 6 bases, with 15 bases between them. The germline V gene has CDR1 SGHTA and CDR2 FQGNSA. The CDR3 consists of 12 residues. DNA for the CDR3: TGTGCCACTAACGACGGGGGACCTGAAGCTTTCTTT. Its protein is CATNDGGPEAFF. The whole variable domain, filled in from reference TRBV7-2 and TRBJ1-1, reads GAGVSQSPSNKVTEKGKDVELRCDPISGHTALYWYRQSLGQGLEFLIYFQGNSAPDKSGLPSDRFSAERTGGSVSTLTIQRTQQEDSAVYLCATNDGGPEAFFGQGTRLTVV.

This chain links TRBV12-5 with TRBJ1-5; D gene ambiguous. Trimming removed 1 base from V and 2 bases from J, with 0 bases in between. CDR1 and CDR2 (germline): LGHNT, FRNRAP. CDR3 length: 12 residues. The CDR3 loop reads CASGLGNQPQHF. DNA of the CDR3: TGTGCTAGTGGTTTGGGCAATCAGCCCCAGCATTTT. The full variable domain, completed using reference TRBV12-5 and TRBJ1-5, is DARVTQTPRHKVTEMGQEVTMRCQPILGHNTVFWYRQTMMQGLELLAYFRNRAPLDDSGMPKDRFSAEMPDATLATLKIQPSEPRDSAVYFCASGLGNQPQHFGDGTRLSIL.

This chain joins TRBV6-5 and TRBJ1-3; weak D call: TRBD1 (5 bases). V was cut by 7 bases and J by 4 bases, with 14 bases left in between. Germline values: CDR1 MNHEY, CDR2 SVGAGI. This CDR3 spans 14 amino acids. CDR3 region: CASTRRGEGNTIYF. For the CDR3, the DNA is TGTGCCAGCACTCGCCGGGGGGAAGGAAACACCATATATTTT.

CDR3 coding DNA: TGTGCCAGCAGCGCCAGCGGGGGGCCGTCTTCGAGTACGCAGTATTTT. Amino acids: CASSASGGPSSSTQYF. The chain recombines TRBV9 with TRBJ2-3; 9 bases are shared with TRBD2. Losses at the gene ends were 3 bases for V and 8 bases for J; bases not matched to a gene: 13. The CDR3 covers 16 residues. Germline V gene lookup returns CDR1 SGDLS and CDR2 YYNGEE.

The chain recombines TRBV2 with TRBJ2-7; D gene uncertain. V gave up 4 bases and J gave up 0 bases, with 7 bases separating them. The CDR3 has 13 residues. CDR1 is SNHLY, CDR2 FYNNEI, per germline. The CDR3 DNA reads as TGTGCCAGCAGTGGGTTGGGCTCCTACGAGCAGTACTTC. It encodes CASSGLGSYEQYF.

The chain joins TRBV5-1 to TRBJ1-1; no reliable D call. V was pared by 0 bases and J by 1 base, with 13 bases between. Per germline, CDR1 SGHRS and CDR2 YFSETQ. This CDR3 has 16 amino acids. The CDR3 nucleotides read TGCGCCAGCAGCTTGGGTGGGAGTACGAAGAACACTGAAGCTTTCTTT. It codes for CASSLGGSTKNTEAFF.

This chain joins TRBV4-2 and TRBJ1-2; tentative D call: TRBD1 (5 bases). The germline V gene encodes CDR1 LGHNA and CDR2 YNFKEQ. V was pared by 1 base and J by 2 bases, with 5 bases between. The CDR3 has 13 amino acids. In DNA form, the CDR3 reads TGTGCCAGCAGCCAAGGACAGAACTATGGCTACACCTTC. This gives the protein CASSQGQNYGYTF.

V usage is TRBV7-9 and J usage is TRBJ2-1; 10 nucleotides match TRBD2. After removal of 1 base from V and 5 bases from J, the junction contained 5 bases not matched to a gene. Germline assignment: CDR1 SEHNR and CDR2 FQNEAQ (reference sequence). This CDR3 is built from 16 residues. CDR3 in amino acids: CASSLVLAGVNNEQFF. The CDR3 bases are TGTGCCAGCAGCTTAGTTCTAGCGGGGGTTAACAATGAGCAGTTCTTC.

The CDR3 reads CASRPSTSYEQYF. CDR3 nucleotides: TGCGCCAGCAGACCCTCAACCTCCTACGAGCAGTACTTC. V usage is TRBV10-2 and J usage is TRBJ2-7; no clear D. CDR1 WSHSY and CDR2 SAAADI come from the germline V gene. The V end lost 6 bases, the J end lost 0 bases, and 9 bases lay between the germline ends. This CDR3 spans 13 amino acids.

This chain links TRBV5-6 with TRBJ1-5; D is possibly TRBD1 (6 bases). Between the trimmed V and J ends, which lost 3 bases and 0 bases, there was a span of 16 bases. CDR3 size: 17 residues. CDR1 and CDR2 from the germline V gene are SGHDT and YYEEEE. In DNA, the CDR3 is TGTGCCAGCAGCTCCAGCTGGGGGCAAAATAGCAATCAGCCCCAGCATTTT. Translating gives CASSSSWGQNSNQPQHF.

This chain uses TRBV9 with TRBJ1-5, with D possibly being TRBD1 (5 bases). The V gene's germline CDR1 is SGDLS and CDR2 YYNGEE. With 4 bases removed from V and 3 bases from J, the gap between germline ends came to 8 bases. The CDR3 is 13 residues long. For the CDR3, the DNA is TGTGCCAGCAGCCCGGACATCAATCAGCCCCAGCATTTT. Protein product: CASSPDINQPQHF.

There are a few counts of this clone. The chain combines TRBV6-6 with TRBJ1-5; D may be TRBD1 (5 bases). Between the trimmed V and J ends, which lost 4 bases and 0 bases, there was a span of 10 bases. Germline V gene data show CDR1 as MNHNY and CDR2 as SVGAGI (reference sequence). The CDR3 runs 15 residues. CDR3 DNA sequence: TGTGCCAGCAGTTCAAGACAGACTAGCAATCAGCCCCAGCATTTT. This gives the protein CASSSRQTSNQPQHF.

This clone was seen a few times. This CDR3 is CASSFRTGTEAFF. CDR3 bases: TGTGCCAGCAGTTTCCGGACAGGCACTGAAGCTTTCTTT. This chain connects TRBV27 to TRBJ1-1; 7 positions match TRBD1. The CDR3 covers 13 residues. V shed 3 bases and J 4 bases; nucleotides not matched to a gene: 2. CDR1 and CDR2 (germline): MNHEY, SMNVEV (reference sequence).

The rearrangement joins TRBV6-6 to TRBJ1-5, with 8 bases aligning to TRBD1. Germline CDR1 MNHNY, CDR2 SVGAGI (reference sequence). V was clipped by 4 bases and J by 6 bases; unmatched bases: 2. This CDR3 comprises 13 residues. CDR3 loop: CASSWTGTQPQHF. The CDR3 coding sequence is TGTGCCAGCAGTTGGACAGGGACTCAGCCCCAGCATTTT.

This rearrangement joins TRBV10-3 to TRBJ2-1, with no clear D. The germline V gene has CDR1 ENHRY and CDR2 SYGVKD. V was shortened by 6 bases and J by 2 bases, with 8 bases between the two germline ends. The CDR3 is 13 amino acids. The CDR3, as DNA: TGTGCCATCAGAGGCGATACCTACAATGAGCAGTTCTTC. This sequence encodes CAIRGDTYNEQFF.

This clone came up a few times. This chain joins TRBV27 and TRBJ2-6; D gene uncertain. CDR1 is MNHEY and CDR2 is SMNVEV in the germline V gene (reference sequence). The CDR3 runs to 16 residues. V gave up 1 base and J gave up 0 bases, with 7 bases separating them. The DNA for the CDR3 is TGTGCCAGCAGTTTATTATTCGGCTCTGGGGCCAACGTCCTGACTTTC. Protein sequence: CASSLLFGSGANVLTF.

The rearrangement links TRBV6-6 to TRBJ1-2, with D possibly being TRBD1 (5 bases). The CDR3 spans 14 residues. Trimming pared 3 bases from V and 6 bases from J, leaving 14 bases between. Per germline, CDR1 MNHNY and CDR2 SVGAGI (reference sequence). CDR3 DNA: TGTGCCAGCAGTTATCTGGACATGCAGGATGGCTACACCTTC. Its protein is CASSYLDMQDGYTF.

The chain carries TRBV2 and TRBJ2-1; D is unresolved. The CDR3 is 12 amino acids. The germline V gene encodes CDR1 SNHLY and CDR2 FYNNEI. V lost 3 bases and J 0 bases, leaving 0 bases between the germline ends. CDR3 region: CASSDSYNEQFF. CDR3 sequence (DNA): TGTGCCAGCAGTGACTCCTACAATGAGCAGTTCTTC. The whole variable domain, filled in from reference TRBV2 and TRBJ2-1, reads EPEVTQTPSHQVTQMGQEVILRCVPISNHLYFYWYRQILGQKVEFLVSFYNNEISEKSEIFDDQFSVERPDGSNFTLKIRSTKLEDSAMYFCASSDSYNEQFFGPGTRLTVL.

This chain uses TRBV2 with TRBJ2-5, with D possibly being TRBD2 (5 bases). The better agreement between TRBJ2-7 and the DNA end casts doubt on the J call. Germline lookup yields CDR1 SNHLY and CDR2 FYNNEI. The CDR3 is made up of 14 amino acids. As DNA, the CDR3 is TGTGCCAGCAGTCCGGAGGTGGTGGGCTACGAGCAGTACTTC. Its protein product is CASSPEVVGYEQYF.

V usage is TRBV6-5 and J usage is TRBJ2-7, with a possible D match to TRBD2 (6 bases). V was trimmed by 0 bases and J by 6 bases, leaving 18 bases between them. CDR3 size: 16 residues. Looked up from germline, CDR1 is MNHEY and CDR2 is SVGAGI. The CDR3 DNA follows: TGTGCCAGCAGTTACTCCCCGACTAGTCGTCTCGCCGAGCAGTACTTC. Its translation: CASSYSPTSRLAEQYF.